These 10 T cell receptor beta chains were sequenced from one sample in a study of T cell changes during pregnancy in multiple sclerosis. The table came from immunoSEQ multiplex PCR; TCRdb's copy has only in-frame clones and leaves some out. The table records about 60,000 clones, 96% of them present only once. This sample comprised CD8+ T cells from peripheral blood mononuclear cells, obtained after pregnancy. The receptor source for this set is a female donor with multiple sclerosis, enrolled in a pregnancy study.

The gene calls are TRBV27 and TRBJ2-3; D might be TRBD1 (5 bases). Germline-derived CDR1 and CDR2 are MNHEY and SMNVEV (reference sequence). Trimming removed 2 bases at V and 4 bases at J, with 16 bases between. CDR3 length: 16 residues. The CDR3 is CASSLTGQGGPDTQYF. The CDR3 DNA follows: TGTGCCAGCAGTTTAACTGGGCAGGGTGGCCCAGATACGCAGTATTTT.

The V gene is TRBV6-5, the J gene TRBJ2-1; 8 nucleotides agree with TRBD2. Losses at the gene ends were 5 bases for V and 4 bases for J; bases not matched to a gene: 4. The germline V gene encodes CDR1 MNHEY and CDR2 SVGAGI. CDR3 length equals 14 residues. CDR3 sequence (DNA): TGTGCCAGCAGTGCCGGGACTAGTTACAATGAGCAGTTCTTC. Protein product: CASSAGTSYNEQFF.

The V gene is TRBV7-2, the J gene TRBJ2-1, with TRBD2 matching 7 bases. The CDR3 covers 14 residues. The germline V gene encodes CDR1 SGHTA and CDR2 FQGNSA. V was pared by 5 bases and J by 7 bases, with 8 bases of the junction left unmatched. The DNA for the CDR3 is TGTGCCAGCAGCGGGGGTCCAGCGGGGAATGAGCAGTTCTTC. Its protein product is CASSGGPAGNEQFF.

V is TRBV19 and J is TRBJ2-7; TRBD1 matches at 7 bases. In germline, CDR1 is LNHDA, CDR2 SQIVND (reference sequence). V gave up 5 bases and J gave up 3 bases; unmatched junction bases: 4. The CDR3 totals 13 residues. CDR3 in amino acids: CASSFTGDYEQYF. The CDR3 coding sequence is TGTGCCAGTAGTTTTACAGGGGACTACGAGCAGTACTTC.

This chain uses TRBV4-1 with TRBJ1-4; D is unresolved. V gave up 4 bases and J gave up 7 bases, with 13 bases separating them. The CDR3 loop spans 14 amino acids. CDR1 and CDR2 (germline): MGHRA, YSYEKL. The DNA for the CDR3 is TGCGCCAGCAGCCTGGTGCTGGCGGGTGAAAAACTGTTTTTT. Translating gives CASSLVLAGEKLFF.

The chain has TRBV6-6 and TRBJ2-3, with D possibly being TRBD1 (6 bases). CDR3 size: 15 residues. Trimming left V 2 bases short and J 6 bases short, with 15 bases between. Per germline, CDR1 MNHNY and CDR2 SVGAGI (reference sequence). Here the CDR3 DNA reads TGTGCCAGCAGTTACCTTGGACAGTATGAGGATACGCAGTATTTT. Protein product: CASSYLGQYEDTQYF.

The chain links TRBV7-2 to TRBJ2-5, with 9 bases matching TRBD1. The DNA end lines up better with TRBJ2-7; the J call may be wrong. Germline CDR1 reads SGHTA; CDR2 reads FQGNSA. The CDR3 runs 16 residues. The CDR3 sequence: CASSLDLTGGSYEQYF. CDR3 bases: TGTGCCAGCAGCTTAGACCTCACAGGGGGCAGTTACGAGCAGTACTTC.

This clone was observed once. CDR3 residues: CASSLRGYPYQETQYF. The CDR3 DNA follows: TGTGCCAGTAGCCTAAGGGGATACCCGTACCAAGAGACCCAGTACTTC. This chain joins TRBV19 and TRBJ2-5, with a tentative D call TRBD1 (5 bases). The germline gives CDR1 LNHDA, CDR2 SQIVND (reference sequence). V gave up 6 bases and J gave up 0 bases, with 17 bases separating them. This CDR3 spans 16 amino acids.

The rearrangement joins TRBV28 to TRBJ2-2; TRBD2 matches at 14 bases. Looked up from germline, CDR1 is MDHEN and CDR2 is SYDVKM. V dropped 4 bases and J dropped 5; count of bases not matched to a gene: 9. The CDR3 runs to 18 residues. CDR3 sequence (DNA): TGTGCCAGCAGTTCGGGACTAGCGGGAGTGATGGGTACCGGGGAGCTGTTTTTT. This codes for CASSSGLAGVMGTGELFF.

The chain combines TRBV4-3 with TRBJ1-1; D may be TRBD1 (5 bases). This CDR3 has 16 residues. Germline V gene lookup returns CDR1 LGHNA and CDR2 YSLEER. The V and J ends lost 2 bases and 4 bases respectively, with 17 bases between them. CDR3 DNA sequence: TGCGCCAGCAGCCAACAGCCAGGGCCCTCCGGCACTGAAGCTTTCTTT. Protein sequence: CASSQQPGPSGTEAFF.